Listed below are T cell receptor beta chains from one sample, sequenced in a study of blood T cell repertoires in COVID-19. Some clones are missing from TCRdb's copy, which holds only in-frame ones; the method was immunoSEQ multiplex PCR. The data hold about 190,000 clones, with roughly nine tenths observed a single time. Sequencing was carried out using peripheral blood. The receptors here all came from a man younger than 45 with acute or convalescent COVID-19. Both conserved end residues are part of each CDR3. The D gene is left open where the match is weak. Only part of the rows carry a size: once, few, many, or a class if the clone is expanded.

D gene,clone size,J gene,V gene,CDR3 protein,CDR3 DNA
TRBD1,.,TRBJ2-3,TRBV5-1,CASSPGQPLDTQYF,TGCGCCAGCAGCCCGGGACAGCCCTTAGATACGCAGTATTTT
.,.,TRBJ1-5,TRBV5-4,CASSSGVGQPQHF,TGTGCCAGCAGCTCAGGGGTAGGTCAGCCCCAGCATTTT
TRBD1,.,TRBJ1-2,TRBV28,CASRLGTGGATKYGYTF,TGTGCCAGCAGGCTAGGGACAGGGGGAGCGACAAAGTATGGCTACACCTTC
.,.,TRBJ2-3,TRBV12-5,CASGLVYNGGTDTQYF,TGTGCTAGTGGTTTGGTATACAACGGGGGCACAGATACGCAGTATTTT
.,many,TRBJ2-4,TRBV5-1,CASSESGAIVRHF,TGCGCCAGCAGCGAAAGCGGTGCGATCGTCCGGCACTTC
TRBD1,.,TRBJ1-1,TRBV18,CASSQQGAYTEAFF,TGTGCCAGCTCACAACAGGGGGCGTACACTGAAGCTTTCTTT
.,.,TRBJ2-5,TRBV19,CASSYSTAETQYF,TGTGCCAGTAGTTACTCGACAGCAGAGACCCAGTACTTC
.,.,TRBJ1-1,TRBV11-3,CASSLRSGVTEAFF,TGTGCCAGCAGCTTACGGTCCGGGGTGACTGAAGCTTTCTTT
TRBD1,.,TRBJ1-2,TRBV29-1,CSVSDRVTAYTF,TGCAGCGTGAGTGACAGGGTAACCGCCTACACCTTC
TRBD1,.,TRBJ2-7,TRBV7-9,CASRSGTGREQYF,TGTGCCAGCAGGTCCGGGACAGGGCGCGAGCAGTACTTC
.,.,TRBJ1-3,TRBV20-1,CSASGPRGGSSSGNTIYF,TGCAGTGCTAGTGGCCCGAGGGGCGGGAGTAGCTCTGGAAACACCATATATTTT
.,few,TRBJ1-2,TRBV18,CASSETDKYGYTF,TGTGCCAGCTCTGAGACAGATAAGTATGGCTACACCTTC
.,.,TRBJ1-2,TRBV30,CAWRAGRQSYGYTF,TGTGCCTGGAGAGCGGGCCGGCAGTCTTATGGCTACACCTTC
TRBD1,.,TRBJ1-6,TRBV29-1,CSPPGTGGPPYNSPLHF,TGCAGCCCGCCCGGGACAGGGGGTCCTCCTTATAATTCACCCCTCCACTTT
TRBD1,.,TRBJ1-5,TRBV30,CAWSWSGTGNQPQHF,TGTGCCTGGAGTTGGTCAGGGACAGGAAATCAGCCCCAGCATTTT
.,.,TRBJ1-3,TRBV2,CASRSTEIPSGNTIYF,TGTGCCAGCAGATCGACGGAGATTCCCTCTGGAAACACCATATATTTT
TRBD1,.,TRBJ2-6,TRBV18,CASSPRQGGNSGANVLTF,TGTGCCAGCTCACCACGACAGGGGGGGAACTCTGGGGCCAACGTCCTGACTTTC
.,.,TRBJ1-6,TRBV19,CASSIGGVRSPLHF,TGTGCCAGTAGTATCGGGGGGGTGAGGTCACCCCTCCACTTT
.,.,TRBJ2-2,TRBV10-1,CASSESGAGQLFF,TGCGCCAGCAGTGAGTCTGGGGCAGGGCAGCTGTTTTTT
.,.,TRBJ2-5,TRBV2,CASSLGVETQYF,TGTGCCAGCAGTTTAGGGGTAGAGACCCAGTACTTC
TRBD1,.,TRBJ2-3,TRBV19,CASSPLSGTGDTDTQYF,TGTGCCAGTAGTCCGCTTTCCGGGACAGGGGATACAGATACGCAGTATTTT
TRBD1,.,TRBJ1-5,TRBV2,CASSHPTGKGGGNQPQHF,TGTGCCAGCAGCCACCCGACAGGGAAAGGTGGTGGCAATCAGCCCCAGCATTTT
.,.,TRBJ1-3,TRBV27,CASSLQGGNTIYF,TGTGCCAGCAGTTTACAGGGTGGAAACACCATATATTTT
.,.,TRBJ1-2,TRBV7-2,CASSLLAGHGYTF,TGTGCCAGCAGCTTGTTAGCAGGGCACGGCTACACCTTC
TRBD1,.,TRBJ2-7,TRBV5-6,CASSKDRDHEQYF,TGTGCCAGCAGCAAGGACAGGGACCACGAGCAGTACTTC
TRBD1,.,TRBJ1-2,TRBV7-3,CASSPDRDGGYTF,TGTGCCAGCAGCCCGGACAGGGATGGAGGCTACACCTTC
TRBD1,.,TRBJ2-7,TRBV7-9,CASSLDGGQGGREQYF,TGTGCCAGCAGCTTAGATGGAGGACAGGGGGGACGCGAGCAGTACTTC
TRBD1,.,TRBJ1-6,TRBV5-4,CASSSNQGADSPLHF,TGTGCCAGCAGCTCTAACCAGGGGGCTGATTCACCCCTCCACTTT
.,few,TRBJ2-5,TRBV2,CASTLSQETQYF,TGTGCCAGCACGCTTAGCCAAGAGACCCAGTACTTC
.,.,TRBJ2-7,TRBV5-4,CASSVDYAGEQYF,TGTGCCAGCAGCGTGGACTATGCCGGCGAGCAGTACTTC
TRBD1,.,TRBJ2-5,TRBV28,CASRKQGAAQETQYF,TGTGCCAGCAGAAAACAGGGGGCGGCCCAAGAGACCCAGTACTTC
.,.,TRBJ2-7,TRBV30,CACRQEAGLSYEQYF,TGTGCCTGCCGACAAGAGGCGGGATTATCCTACGAGCAGTACTTC
.,once,TRBJ1-1,TRBV28,CASSLLGGAGTEAFF,TGTGCCAGCAGTTTGTTGGGGGGGGCCGGAACTGAAGCTTTCTTT
.,.,TRBJ2-1,TRBV27,CASSLPGAGAYNEQFF,TGTGCCAGCAGTTTGCCAGGGGCGGGAGCTTACAATGAGCAGTTCTTC
.,few,TRBJ2-7,TRBV6-1,CASSEQGYEQYF,TGTGCCAGCAGTGAACAGGGCTACGAGCAGTACTTC
TRBD1,.,TRBJ2-1,TRBV6-2/TRBV6-3,CASSSYPTGGTYNEQFF,TGTGCCAGCAGTTCGTATCCGACAGGGGGCACCTACAATGAGCAGTTCTTC
TRBD2,.,TRBJ2-7,TRBV7-9,CASSLGLAGGEQYF,TGTGCCAGCAGCTTAGGCCTAGCGGGTGGCGAGCAGTACTTC
.,.,TRBJ2-6,TRBV7-9,CASSLGPGRDGSGANVLTF,TGTGCCAGCAGCTTAGGTCCGGGCAGGGATGGATCTGGGGCCAACGTCCTGACTTTC
.,.,TRBJ1-3,TRBV3-1/TRBV3-2,CASSPSYSGNTIYF,TGTGCCAGCAGCCCTAGCTACTCTGGAAACACCATATATTTT
TRBD1,.,TRBJ2-7,TRBV2,CASLRDRGSYEQYF,TGTGCCAGCCTGCGGGACAGGGGCTCCTACGAGCAGTACTTC
TRBD2,few,TRBJ2-2,TRBV3-1/TRBV3-2,CASTQFPSGRGNTGELFF,TGTGCCAGCACCCAGTTTCCTAGCGGGAGGGGAAACACCGGGGAGCTGTTTTTT
TRBD1,.,TRBJ1-2,TRBV18,CASSPLNDRGYGYTF,TGTGCCAGCTCACCCTTAAATGACAGGGGATATGGCTACACCTTC
TRBD1,.,TRBJ1-3,TRBV6-5,CASRTGSGNTIYF,TGTGCCAGCAGGACAGGGTCAGGAAACACCATATATTTT
TRBD1,.,TRBJ1-4,TRBV7-9,CASSPRQGTTNEKLFF,TGTGCCAGCAGCCCAAGACAGGGAACAACTAATGAAAAACTGTTTTTT
.,.,TRBJ2-5,TRBV3-1/TRBV3-2,CASSQDWTPAGHGTQYF,TGTGCCAGCAGCCAAGACTGGACTCCTGCGGGGCACGGGACCCAGTACTTC
TRBD1,once,TRBJ2-7,TRBV5-6,CASSLGTGTHEQYF,TGTGCCAGCAGCTTGGGGACAGGGACTCACGAGCAGTACTTC
TRBD1,few,TRBJ1-2,TRBV2,CAGRGPDYGYTF,TGTGCCGGCAGGGGGCCCGATTATGGCTACACCTTC